One sample yielded the 3 T cell receptor beta chains listed below, sequenced in a study of neurological immune-mediated disorders. MiXCR was run by TCRdb on the 5' RACE reads, yielding one entry per CDR3 protein. The sample holds about 80,000 distinct CDR3 sequences; 5.8% are singletons and the top ten take approximately 7.9%. The time point denotes: longitudinal time-point 2. Sample: PBMCs. These receptors all stem from a woman aged 55-69 years with multiple sclerosis.

V gene TRBV5-6 combines with J gene TRBJ2-2; D gene uncertain. Germline V gene sequence: CDR1 SGHDT, CDR2 YYEEEE. The CDR3 runs 14 residues. Trimming shortened V by 4 bases and J by 6 bases, and 13 bases separated the two germline ends. The CDR3 loop is CASSAGLEAGELFF. The CDR3 DNA follows: TGTGCCAGCAGCGCCGGCTTAGAGGCCGGGGAGCTGTTTTTT.

This clonotype has at least ten counts. The V call is TRBV20-1, the J call TRBJ1-5; D ambiguous. CDR3 length: 13 residues. Germline values: CDR1 DFQATT, CDR2 SNEGSKA (reference sequence). V was trimmed by 6 bases and J by 2 bases, leaving 11 bases between them. CDR3 in DNA: TGCAGTGCGGTCCGGGATGGCAATCAGCCCCAGCATTTT. Translating it yields CSAVRDGNQPQHF.

About this clonotype: An end of the junction differs from the germline gene, which may be a read error. V usage is TRBV20-1 and J usage is TRBJ1-1; D call uncertain. CDR3 length equals 12 residues. CDR1 is DFQATT and CDR2 is SNEGSKA in the germline V gene (reference sequence). This CDR3 is CSVRDCPTEAFF. CDR3 coding DNA: TGCAGTGTTAGAGATTGCCCCACTGAAGCTTTCTTT.